This entry lists 19 T cell receptor beta chains sequenced from one sample in a study of breast tumors, draining lymph nodes, adjacent tissues. MiXCR, run by TCRdb on the multiplex PCR reads, gives a single entry per CDR3 protein. There are roughly 49,000 distinct CDR3 sequences in the sample; 35% to 50% occur only once, and over 9.5% lies in the top ten. Sequenced input: breast tumor tissue. These receptor sequences come from a female donor with breast cancer. Some clones in this sample may be carry-over from other donors' samples.

Many counts were recorded for this clonotype. The chain recombines TRBV10-1 with TRBJ2-5; D unresolved. The V and J ends lost 2 bases and 5 bases respectively, with 6 bases between them. The germline V gene encodes CDR1 WNHNN and CDR2 SYGVQD (reference sequence). The CDR3 is 12 residues long. CDR3: CASSEPPETQYF. CDR3 coding DNA: TGCGCCAGCAGTGAGCCCCCGGAGACCCAGTACTTC.

Worth noting for this clonotype: The junction departs from germline at one end; a sequencing error may be responsible. The chain carries TRBV20-1 and TRBJ2-2; 13 bases are shared with TRBD2. Germline-derived CDR1 and CDR2 are DFQATT and SNEGSKA (reference sequence). The CDR3 is 15 residues long. The CDR3 nucleotides are TGCAGTGCTGGAATACTAGCGGGAGGGACCGGGGGGCTGTTTTTT. It is translated as CSAGILAGGTGGLFF.

Points on this clonotype: Since the CDR3 does not end with the conserved phenylalanine or tryptophan, this likely comes from a read error. CDR3 coding DNA: TGCGCCAGCAGCGCCGGGACAGGGTCCGTTGAGCAGTACCTC. This codes for CASSAGTGSVEQYL. The V and J genes are TRBV5-4 and TRBJ2-7, with 9 bases lining up with TRBD1. The CDR3 has 14 amino acids. Germline-derived CDR1 and CDR2 are SGHNT and YYREEE (reference sequence).

The table lists this clonotype with many counts. The rearrangement joins TRBV30 to TRBJ2-7, with D unresolved. The V end was cut by 3 bases, the J end by 0 bases, with 15 bases between. Per the germline V gene, CDR1 is GTSNPN and CDR2 is SVGIG (reference sequence). This CDR3 contains 15 residues. CDR3 sequence: CAWRTQDRSSYEQYF. In nucleotides, the CDR3 is TGTGCCTGGAGGACCCAGGATCGAAGCTCCTACGAGCAGTACTTC.

On this clonotype itself: One base away lies a much larger clone, so this may be a sequencing read error. The rearrangement joins TRBV5-6 to TRBJ2-5; TRBD2 is a possible D gene (6 bases). CDR3 length: 16 residues. V shed 4 bases and J shed 5 bases, with 21 bases lying between them. Germline lookup yields CDR1 SGHDT and CDR2 YYEEEE. The CDR3 coding sequence is TGTGCCAGCAGCATATGGACTACCGGGACGGGGGAGACCCAGTACTTC. It translates to CASSIWTTGTGETQYF.

The V and J genes are TRBV12-3 or TRBV12-4 and TRBJ2-1; 12 bases line up with TRBD2. The CDR3 totals 17 residues. V was pared by 8 bases and J by 1 base, with 9 bases of the junction left unmatched. The CDR3 here is CASQTELAGGSYNEQFF. The CDR3 DNA reads TGTGCCAGCCAGACCGAGCTAGCGGGAGGGTCCTACAATGAGCAGTTCTTC.

This clonotype was seen more than once but under ten times. The genes are TRBV7-2 and TRBJ1-1; 10 nucleotides align to TRBD1. The J segment lost 10 bases and the V segment lost 6 bases, leaving 8 bases of the junction unmatched. Germline CDR1 and CDR2: SGHTA and FQGNSA. The CDR3 sequence is 13 residues long. The CDR3 bases are TGTGCCAGCAGTTTTGACAGGGGGCATGGAGCTTTCTTT. Translation: CASSFDRGHGAFF.

This clonotype was seen ten or more times. V and J are TRBV6-4 and TRBJ2-5; 9 nucleotides align to TRBD1. Trimming removed 6 bases from V and 5 bases from J; junction bases left unmatched: 4. CDR3 length: 13 residues. The germline gives CDR1 MRHNA, CDR2 SNTAGT. CDR3 bases: TGTGCCAGCAGAGGACAGGGGATGGAGACCCAGTACTTC. The encoded protein is CASRGQGMETQYF.

This clonotype was detected ten times or more. The rearrangement uses TRBV5-5 and TRBJ2-2; tentative D call: TRBD1 (6 bases). V lost 6 bases, J lost 0 bases, and 12 bases lay in between. Germline V gene lookup returns CDR1 SGHKS and CDR2 YYEKEE (reference sequence). The CDR3 has 15 residues. The CDR3 protein is CASKLGHANTGELFF. The CDR3 coding sequence is TGTGCCAGCAAGTTGGGACACGCGAACACCGGGGAGCTGTTTTTT.

The V gene is TRBV12-3 or TRBV12-4, the J gene TRBJ1-6; 9 positions agree with TRBD1. This CDR3 has 14 amino acids. V shed 5 bases and J 10 bases; nucleotides not matched to a gene: 6. The DNA of the CDR3 is TGTGCCAGCAGTCAGGGGACAGGGCGGTCACCCCTCCACTTT. It encodes CASSQGTGRSPLHF.

The CDR3: CASSSQNPKNEQYF. The CDR3 coding sequence is TGTGCCAGCAGCTCTCAAAATCCCAAGAACGAGCAGTACTTC. The chain combines TRBV5-8 with TRBJ2-7; D not certain. The CDR3 is 14 amino acids. CDR1 SGHTS and CDR2 YDEGEE come from the germline V gene. The V end was cut by 3 bases, the J end by 5 bases, with 15 bases between.

For the CDR3, the DNA is TGTGCCAGCAGCTTACAGGGTGGCGGCTACACCTTC. Protein sequence: CASSLQGGGYTF. The chain is built from TRBV7-9 and TRBJ1-2; tentative D call: TRBD1 (5 bases). The germline V gene encodes CDR1 SEHNR and CDR2 FQNEAQ (reference sequence). CDR3 size: 12 residues. Trimming removed 2 bases from V and 8 bases from J, with 9 bases in between.

The sample holds many counts of this clonotype. The chain combines TRBV5-1 with TRBJ2-5, with 7 bases matching TRBD1. From germline, CDR1 is SGHRS and CDR2 YFSETQ. This CDR3 is 16 amino acids long. V shed 2 bases, J shed 5 bases, and the junction held 12 bases outside the gene matches. CDR3 coding DNA: TGCGCCAGCAGCTTTTGGACAGGTGGAGATCCGGAGACCCAGTACTTC. Protein sequence: CASSFWTGGDPETQYF.

About this clonotype: Since a much larger clone is just one base distant, this may be a read error. The chain has TRBV27 and TRBJ2-1; D is perhaps TRBD1 or TRBD2 (6 bases each). The V gene's germline CDR1 is MNHEY and CDR2 SMNVEV (reference sequence). The ends were cut back, 5 bases at V and 9 bases at J, with 23 bases in the middle. The CDR3 length is 16 residues. CDR3 DNA sequence: TGTGCCAGCAGTGCCCCGTTCAAGGGGGGATGGAGTGAGCAGTTCTTC. Protein product: CASSAPFKGGWSEQFF.

The CDR3 region has the DNA TGTGCCAGCAGAACCCTAGCGGGGGGTGGGGAGACCCAGTACTTC. Amino acids: CASRTLAGGGETQYF. This sequence joins TRBV12-3 or TRBV12-4 and TRBJ2-5; 11 positions agree with TRBD2. The CDR3 runs 15 residues. The J segment lost 5 bases and the V segment lost 6 bases, leaving 8 bases of the junction unmatched.

On this clonotype itself: The junction and the germline gene differ at one end; a read error may be behind it. The V and J genes are TRBV7-2 and TRBJ2-5; 8 nucleotides line up with TRBD2. There are 17 residues in the CDR3. CDR1 is SGHTA and CDR2 is FQGNSA in the germline V gene. CDR3 sequence reads: CASSLNGGGAGQEPQYF. CDR3 bases: TGTGCCAGCAGCTTAAACGGGGGGGGGGCGGGGCAAGAGCCCCAGTACTTC.

This clonotype was recorded only once. Compared with germline, one end of the junction differs, possibly owing to a read error. The chain links TRBV9 to TRBJ2-7; perhaps TRBD1 as D (6 bases). The CDR3 contains 13 residues. The germline CDR1 and CDR2 sequences are SGDLS and YYNGEE. The CDR3, as DNA: TGTACCAGCAGCGTAGGACAGTTCAACGAACGGTACTTC. Residues: CTSSVGQFNERYF.

Relative to its sample, this clonotype is medium-sized (0.01 to 0.1%). The chain has TRBV20-1 and TRBJ1-3, with D possibly being TRBD1 (5 bases). Germline V CDR1 and CDR2: DFQATT, SNEGSKA (reference sequence). V shed 1 base and J shed 4 bases, with 11 bases lying between them. The CDR3 is 14 residues long. CDR3 protein: CSARAEGRGNTIYF. DNA of the CDR3: TGCAGTGCTAGAGCCGAGGGGAGAGGAAACACCATATATTTT.

This clonotype was seen repeatedly, ten times or more. V and J are TRBV24-1 and TRBJ2-5, with TRBD1 as a possible D gene (6 bases). In germline, CDR1 is KGHDR, CDR2 SFDVKD. The CDR3 extends over 14 amino acids. V was cut by 8 bases and J by 2 bases, with 14 bases left in between. The CDR3 region has the DNA TGTGCCACCAATTCAGGGGATAGGCAAGAGACCCAGTACTTC. Translated, it gives CATNSGDRQETQYF.